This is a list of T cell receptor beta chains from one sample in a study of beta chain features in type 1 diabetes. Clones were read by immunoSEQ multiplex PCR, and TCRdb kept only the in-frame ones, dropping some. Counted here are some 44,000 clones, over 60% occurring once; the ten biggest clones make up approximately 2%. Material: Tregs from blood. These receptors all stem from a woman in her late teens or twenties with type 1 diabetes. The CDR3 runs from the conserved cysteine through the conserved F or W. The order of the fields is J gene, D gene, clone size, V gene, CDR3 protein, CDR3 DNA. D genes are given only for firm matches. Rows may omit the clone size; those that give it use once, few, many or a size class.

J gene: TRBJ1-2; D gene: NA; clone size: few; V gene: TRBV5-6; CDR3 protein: CASSLPGGGANGYTF; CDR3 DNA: TGTGCCAGCAGCCTCCCGGGCGGGGGGGCAAATGGCTACACCTTC
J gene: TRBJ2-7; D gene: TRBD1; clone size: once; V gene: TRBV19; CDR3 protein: CASSTPGQVVYEQYF; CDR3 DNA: TGTGCCAGTAGTACCCCGGGACAGGTTGTCTACGAGCAGTACTTC
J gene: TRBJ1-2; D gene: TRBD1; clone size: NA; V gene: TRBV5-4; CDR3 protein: CASSRPGQTLNYGYTF; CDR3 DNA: TGTGCCAGCAGCAGGCCGGGACAGACTCTGAACTATGGCTACACCTTC
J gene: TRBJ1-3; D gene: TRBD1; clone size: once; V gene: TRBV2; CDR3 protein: CASRTRQGSGNTIYF; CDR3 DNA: TGTGCCAGCAGGACCCGACAGGGTTCAGGAAACACCATATATTTT
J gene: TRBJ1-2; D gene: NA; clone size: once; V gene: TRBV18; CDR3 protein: CASSTGLYGYTF; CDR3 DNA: TGTGCCAGCTCAACAGGTCTCTATGGCTACACCTTC
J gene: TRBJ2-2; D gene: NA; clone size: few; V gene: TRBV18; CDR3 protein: CASSPNGADTGELFF; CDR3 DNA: TGTGCCAGCTCACCAAATGGGGCAGACACCGGGGAGCTGTTTTTT
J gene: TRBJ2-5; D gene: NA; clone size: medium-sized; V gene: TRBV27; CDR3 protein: CASSLGVRETQYF; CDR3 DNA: TGTGCCAGCAGTTTGGGAGTGAGAGAGACCCAGTACTTC
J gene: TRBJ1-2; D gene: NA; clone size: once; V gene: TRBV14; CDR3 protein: CASSQGQNYGYTF; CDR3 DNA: TGTGCCAGCAGCCAGGGCCAGAACTATGGCTACACCTTC
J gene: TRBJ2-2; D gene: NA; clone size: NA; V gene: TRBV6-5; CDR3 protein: CASIQGANTGELFF; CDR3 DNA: TGTGCCAGCATTCAGGGTGCGAACACCGGGGAGCTGTTTTTT
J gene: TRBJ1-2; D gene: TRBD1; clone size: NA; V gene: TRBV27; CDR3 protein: CASSLSIRDRGFGGYTF; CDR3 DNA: TGTGCCAGCAGTTTATCGATCCGGGACAGGGGGTTTGGTGGCTACACCTTC
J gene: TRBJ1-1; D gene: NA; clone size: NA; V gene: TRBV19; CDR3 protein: CASTTRRLRDKNTEAFF; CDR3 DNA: TGTGCCAGTACCACAAGGCGGTTAAGGGACAAGAACACTGAAGCTTTCTTT
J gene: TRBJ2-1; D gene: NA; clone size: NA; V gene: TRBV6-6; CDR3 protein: CASSHGTLSSYNEQFF; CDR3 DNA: TGTGCCAGCAGCCACGGGACTCTCAGCTCCTACAATGAGCAGTTCTTC
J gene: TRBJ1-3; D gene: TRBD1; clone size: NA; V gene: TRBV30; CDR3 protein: CAWSAGTVSGNTIYF; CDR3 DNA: TGTGCCTGGAGTGCCGGGACAGTCTCTGGAAACACCATATATTTT
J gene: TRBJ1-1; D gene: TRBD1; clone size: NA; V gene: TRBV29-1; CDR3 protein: CSVGAGGTEAFF; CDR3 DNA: TGCAGCGTTGGGGCAGGGGGCACTGAAGCTTTCTTT
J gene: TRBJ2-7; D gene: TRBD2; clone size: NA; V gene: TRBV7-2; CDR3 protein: CASSLKNFRLAGDYEQYF; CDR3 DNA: TGTGCCAGCAGCTTAAAAAATTTTAGACTAGCGGGGGATTACGAGCAGTACTTC
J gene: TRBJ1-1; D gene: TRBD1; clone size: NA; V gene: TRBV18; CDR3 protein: CASSATTGGRTEAFF; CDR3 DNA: TGTGCCAGCTCAGCTACGACAGGGGGACGCACTGAAGCTTTCTTT
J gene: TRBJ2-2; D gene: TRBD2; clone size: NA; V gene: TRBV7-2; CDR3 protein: CASSPRLAGDTGELFF; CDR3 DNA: TGTGCCAGCAGCCCCCGGCTAGCGGGGGACACCGGGGAGCTGTTTTTT
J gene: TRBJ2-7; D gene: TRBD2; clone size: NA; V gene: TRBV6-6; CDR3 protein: CASSPPAGRELYEQYF; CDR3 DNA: TGTGCCAGCAGCCCACCGGCGGGGCGGGAGCTCTACGAGCAGTACTTC
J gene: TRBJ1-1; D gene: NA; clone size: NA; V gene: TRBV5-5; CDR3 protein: CASSLAGDTEAFF; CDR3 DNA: TGTGCCAGCAGCTTGGCCGGGGACACTGAAGCTTTCTTT
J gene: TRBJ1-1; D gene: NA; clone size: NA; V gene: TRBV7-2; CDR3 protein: CASRPGVSTEAFF; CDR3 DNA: TGTGCCAGCCGTCCGGGGGTTAGCACTGAAGCTTTCTTT
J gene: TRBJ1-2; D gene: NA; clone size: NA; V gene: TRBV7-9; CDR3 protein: CASSLDPGQSGYTF; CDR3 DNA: TGTGCCAGCAGCTTAGATCCGGGACAAAGTGGCTACACCTTC
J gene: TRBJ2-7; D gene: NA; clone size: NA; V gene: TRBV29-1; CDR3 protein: CSVSPFGRPYEQYF; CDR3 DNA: TGCAGCGTTAGCCCGTTCGGGAGACCCTACGAGCAGTACTTC
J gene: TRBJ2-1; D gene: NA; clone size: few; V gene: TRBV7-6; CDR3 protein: CASSSAGVRGHNEQFF; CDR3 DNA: TGTGCCAGCAGCTCCGCCGGGGTGCGGGGGCACAATGAGCAGTTCTTC
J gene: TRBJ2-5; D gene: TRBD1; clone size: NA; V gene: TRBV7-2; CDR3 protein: CASSSGTGAQETQYF; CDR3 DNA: TGTGCCAGCAGCTCTGGGACAGGGGCACAAGAGACCCAGTACTTC
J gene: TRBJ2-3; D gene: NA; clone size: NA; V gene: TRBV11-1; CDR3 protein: CASSNRRGGDTDTQYF; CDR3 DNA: TGTGCCAGCAGCAACCGGCGGGGTGGGGACACAGATACGCAGTATTTT
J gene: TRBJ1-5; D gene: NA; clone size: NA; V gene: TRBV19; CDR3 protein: CASSIRGGESNQPQHF; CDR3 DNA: TGTGCCAGTAGTATCCGGGGGGGAGAAAGCAATCAGCCCCAGCATTTT
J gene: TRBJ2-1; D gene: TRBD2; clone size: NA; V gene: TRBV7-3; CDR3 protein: CASSPGLAAGNEQFF; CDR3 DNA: TGTGCCAGCAGCCCCGGACTAGCGGCGGGCAATGAGCAGTTCTTC
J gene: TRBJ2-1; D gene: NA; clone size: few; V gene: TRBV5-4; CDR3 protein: CASSLGPGPYNEQFF; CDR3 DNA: TGTGCCAGCAGCTTGGGTCCAGGGCCCTACAATGAGCAGTTCTTC
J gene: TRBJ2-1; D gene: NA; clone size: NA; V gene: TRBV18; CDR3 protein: CASSSGHSSYNEQFF; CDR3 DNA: TGTGCCAGCTCATCAGGACATAGCTCCTACAATGAGCAGTTCTTC
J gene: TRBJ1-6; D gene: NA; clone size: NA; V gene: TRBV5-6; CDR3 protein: CASSRRLQSFYNSPLHF; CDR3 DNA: TGTGCCAGCAGCCGTCGTCTCCAGTCCTTCTATAATTCACCCCTCCACTTT
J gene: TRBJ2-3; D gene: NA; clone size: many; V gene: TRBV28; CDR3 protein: CASSLVPDTQYF; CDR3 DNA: TGTGCCAGCAGCCTTGTTCCAGATACGCAGTATTTT
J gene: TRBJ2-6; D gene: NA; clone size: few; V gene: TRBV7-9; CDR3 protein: CASSLAKLFSGANVLTF; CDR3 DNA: TGTGCCAGCAGCTTAGCGAAGCTGTTCTCTGGGGCCAACGTCCTGACTTTC
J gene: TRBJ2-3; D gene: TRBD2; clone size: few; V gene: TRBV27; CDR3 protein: CASRLTSGVTSTDTQYF; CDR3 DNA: TGTGCCAGCAGGCTGACTAGCGGGGTGACTAGCACAGATACGCAGTATTTT
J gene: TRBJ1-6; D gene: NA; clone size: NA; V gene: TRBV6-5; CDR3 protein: CASSYTGSYNSPLHF; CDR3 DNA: TGTGCCAGCAGTTACACAGGGTCCTATAATTCACCCCTCCACTTT
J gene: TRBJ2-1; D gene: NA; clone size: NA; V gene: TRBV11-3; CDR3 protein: CASSLTGGVYNEQFF; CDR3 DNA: TGTGCCAGCAGCTTAACGGGGGGCGTCTACAATGAGCAGTTCTTC
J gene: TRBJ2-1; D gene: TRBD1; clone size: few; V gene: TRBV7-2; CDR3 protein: CASSFVGTGSYNEQFF; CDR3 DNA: TGTGCCAGCAGCTTTGTCGGGACAGGCTCCTACAATGAGCAGTTCTTC